This T cell receptor beta chain was retrieved from a study of T cells in Graves' hyperthyroidism and ophthalmopathy. There were TCR beta CDR3 regions amplified from RNA transcripts. TCR CDR3 regions were first amplified by RT-PCR with HTBI primers. TCRdb recomputed calls from the multiplex PCR reads with MiXCR, one row per CDR3 protein. The table has hundreds of thousands of distinct CDR3 sequences, 22% seen once. This clonotype was picked up many times. The source of this sequence is a woman between 70 and 85 years old with Graves' ophthalmopathy. Input material: blood.

CDR3 sequence reads: CSATGTAYGYTF. The CDR3 DNA reads as TGCAGTGCTACCGGGACAGCGTATGGCTACACCTTC. This chain connects TRBV20-1 to TRBJ1-2, with TRBD1 matching over 7 bases. Trimming cost V 4 bases and J 5 bases; bases outside gene matches: 4. In germline, CDR1 is DFQATT, CDR2 SNEGSKA (reference sequence). CDR3 size: 12 residues.